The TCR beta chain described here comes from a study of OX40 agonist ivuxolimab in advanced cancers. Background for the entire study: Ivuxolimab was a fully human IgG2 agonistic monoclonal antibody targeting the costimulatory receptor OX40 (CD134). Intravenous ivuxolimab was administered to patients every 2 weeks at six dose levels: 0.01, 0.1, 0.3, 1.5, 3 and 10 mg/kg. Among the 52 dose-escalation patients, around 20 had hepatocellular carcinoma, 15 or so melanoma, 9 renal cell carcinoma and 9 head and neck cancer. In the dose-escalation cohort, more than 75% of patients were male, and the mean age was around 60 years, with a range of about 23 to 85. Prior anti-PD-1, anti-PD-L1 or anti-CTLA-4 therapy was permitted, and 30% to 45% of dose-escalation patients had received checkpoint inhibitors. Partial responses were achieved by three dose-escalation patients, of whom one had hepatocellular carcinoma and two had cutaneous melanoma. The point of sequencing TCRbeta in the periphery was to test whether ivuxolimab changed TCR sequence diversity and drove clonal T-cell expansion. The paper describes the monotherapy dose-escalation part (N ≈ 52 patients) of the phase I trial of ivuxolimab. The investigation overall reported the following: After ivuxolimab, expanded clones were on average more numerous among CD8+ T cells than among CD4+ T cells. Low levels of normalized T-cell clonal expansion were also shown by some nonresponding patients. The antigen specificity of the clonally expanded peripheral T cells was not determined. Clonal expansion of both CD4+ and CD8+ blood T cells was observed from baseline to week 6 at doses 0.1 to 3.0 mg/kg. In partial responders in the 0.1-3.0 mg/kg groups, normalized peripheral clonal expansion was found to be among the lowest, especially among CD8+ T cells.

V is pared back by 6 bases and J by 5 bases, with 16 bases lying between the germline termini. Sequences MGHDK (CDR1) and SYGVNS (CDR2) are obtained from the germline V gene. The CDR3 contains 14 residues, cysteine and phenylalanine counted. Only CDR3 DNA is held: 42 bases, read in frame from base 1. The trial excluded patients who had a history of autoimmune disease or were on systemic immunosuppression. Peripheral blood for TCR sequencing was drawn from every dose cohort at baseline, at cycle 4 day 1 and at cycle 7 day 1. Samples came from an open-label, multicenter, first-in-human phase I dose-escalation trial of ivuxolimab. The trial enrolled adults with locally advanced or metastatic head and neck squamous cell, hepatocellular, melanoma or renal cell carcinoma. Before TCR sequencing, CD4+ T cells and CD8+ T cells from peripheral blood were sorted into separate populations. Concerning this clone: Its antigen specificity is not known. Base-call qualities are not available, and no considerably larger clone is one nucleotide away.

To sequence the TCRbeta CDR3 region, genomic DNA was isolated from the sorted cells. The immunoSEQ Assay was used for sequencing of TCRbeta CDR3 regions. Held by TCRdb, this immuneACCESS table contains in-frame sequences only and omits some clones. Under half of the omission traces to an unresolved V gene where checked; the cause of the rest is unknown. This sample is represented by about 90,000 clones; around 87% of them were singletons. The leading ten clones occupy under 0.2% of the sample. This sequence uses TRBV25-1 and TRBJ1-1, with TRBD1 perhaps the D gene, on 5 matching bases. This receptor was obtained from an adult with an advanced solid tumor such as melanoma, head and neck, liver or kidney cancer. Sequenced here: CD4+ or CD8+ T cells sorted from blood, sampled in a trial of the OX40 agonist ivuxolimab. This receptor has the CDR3 CASSPQGRGTEAFF. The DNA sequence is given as TGTGCCAGCAGCCCTCAGGGACGAGGAACTGAAGCTTTCTTT.